This T cell receptor beta chain appears in the sequencing data of a study of T cells in Graves' hyperthyroidism and ophthalmopathy (dated by TCRdb to the late 2010s). Turning to the overall study: Peripheral blood samples were taken at the time of initial diagnosis, prior to any treatment. A discovery cohort of about 96 patients, about 40 with Graves' ophthalmopathy and 55 to 60 with stable Graves' hyperthyroidism, was used to find distinguishing TCR V-J signatures. Prospective prediction of ophthalmopathy was tested in an independent validation cohort consisting of 18 hyperthyroidism patients and 15 or so patients who later progressed to ophthalmopathy. The 100 discovery patients were randomly split 7:3 into training and test sets. In about 6 Graves' hyperthyroidism patients, the study also compared T-cell repertoires from thyroid tissue with T-cell repertoires from blood. After sampling, hyperthyroidism patients received methimazole starting at 30 mg daily, and ophthalmopathy patients received high-dose intravenous methylprednisolone. The paper reports TCR Vbeta CDR3 sequencing of about 140 peripheral blood samples: around 45 ophthalmopathy, roughly 74 hyperthyroidism and around 17 progressor patients.

Graves' hyperthyroidism was defined as stable when no progression to ophthalmopathy occurred over 18 months of follow-up. The hyperthyroidism patients were between 18 and 65 years old and newly diagnosed, with a disease duration of less than 2 months. Any patient with an uncontrolled infection, another autoimmune disease, pregnancy or lactation was excluded. Clinical symptoms, serum thyroxine and TRAb, thyroid ultrasound, and orbital computed tomography formed the basis for the diagnoses. Ficoll-Paque density gradient centrifugation was used to isolate PBMCs from 8 to 10 ml of fresh peripheral blood. Total RNA was extracted with Trizol reagent, and quality was checked on an Agilent 2100 Bioanalyzer. Beyond this particular receptor, the publication reports: During validation, the model predicted progression to ophthalmopathy a median of around 6 months ahead of onset, with around 65% sensitivity and under 85% specificity. No statistical method was used to set the sample size in advance, and investigators knew the group allocation. A 13 V-J signature model separated ophthalmopathy from stable hyperthyroidism, with approximately 87% sensitivity and roughly 84% specificity in cross-validation and 80%/75% in testing. Blood samples also contained most of the expanded thyroid clonotypes (frequency above 0.001), which suggests that blood repertoires may reflect thyroid immune responses.

Spanning cysteine to phenylalanine, the CDR3 consists of 12 amino acids. Of all the DNA, just the CDR3 is kept, 36 bases in frame from base 1. Via the germline V gene, CDR1 is SQVTM and CDR2 ANQGSEA. V sheds 8 bases and J sheds 5 bases, leaving 15 bases between their ends. On this clonotype: Its antigen remains unidentified. It has no much larger one-base neighbor in the sample; base qualities were not kept.

The TCR beta CDR3 regions were amplified from the RNA transcripts. The first round of RT-PCR for the TCR CDR3 was performed with the HTBI primer set and the Qiagen OneStep RT-PCR kit. Libraries were constructed in a second round of multiplex PCR, after which size selection and purification were performed. Libraries were sequenced paired-end with 100 bp reads on an Illumina HiSeq2000. Under the source paper's analysis protocol: SOAPnuke was used to process the raw data, removing reads that contained adapters or uncalled bases, had a mean Phred below 15, or lacked an exact match to the constant primer or identifier. COPE v1.2.5 was used to merge the high-quality paired reads, and each unique nucleotide sequence was defined as a clonotype. MiTCR v1.1 was used to align the clonotypes against IMGT TRBV, TRBD and TRBJ reference segments. Analysis was restricted to V-J combinations with a frequency above 0.0001, which covered roughly 99% of repertoires. A TCS score was defined as the ratio between F50 (clonal expansion) and ExV (chaos), using BLOSUM62-based TCRdist between CDR3 peptides within each V-J. Welch's t-statistics and random forest reduced 450 to 600 V-J features to 13, which were used in a naive Bayes classifier (R e1071). The similarity between thyroid and blood repertoires was quantified using the Morisita-Horn index. TCRdb reanalyzed the raw reads on its own, using fastp at Q25 for trimming and MiXCR for clone calling, and kept in-frame beta chains. Every entry covers one CDR3 protein and lists the most common genes and DNA from its rows. It is TCRdb's table, rather than the study itself, that gives the V and J calls and clone size. Counted in this sample were around 760,000 distinct CDR3 sequences; 35% of them appeared once. The ten most abundant clones make up about a third of the sample.

Sequencing was performed on blood. In this chain, TRBV29-1 is recombined with TRBJ2-5; the D segment could be TRBD1, given 6 matching bases. The TCR sequence derives from a woman aged 40 to 50 with Graves' hyperthyroidism. The DNA sequence follows: TGCAGCTTATACAGGGAAGGGGAGACCCAGTACTTC. It codes for CSLYREGETQYF.